This T cell receptor beta chain was obtained from a study of CD8 T cells in Susac syndrome. A quantity of about 0.45 to 1 ug RNA underwent reverse transcription using random hexamers. immunoSEQ multiplex PCR amplified TCR beta CDR3 across 54 Vbeta, 13 Jbeta. TCRdb reprocessed the immunoSEQ multiplex PCR reads via MiXCR and lists one record per CDR3 protein. In the table there are approximately 190,000 distinct CDR3 sequences, roughly 95% of which are singletons. Through negative isolation, CD4+ and CD8+ T cells were obtained, while TEMRA cells were enriched using FACS. The origin of this receptor is a human donor with multiple sclerosis. What was sequenced was CD4+ T cells from PBMCs.

The DNA of the CDR3 is TGCAGTGCTAGAGATGCAGGACTAGCGGTGCGGGGCTACAATGAGCAGTTCTTC. Translation gives CSARDAGLAVRGYNEQFF. V and J are TRBV20-1 and TRBJ2-1; 10 nucleotides match TRBD2. CDR1 and CDR2 from the germline V gene are DFQATT and SNEGSKA (reference sequence). The V segment lost 0 bases and the J segment 3 bases; nucleotides outside the gene matches: 11. The CDR3 runs to 18 residues.